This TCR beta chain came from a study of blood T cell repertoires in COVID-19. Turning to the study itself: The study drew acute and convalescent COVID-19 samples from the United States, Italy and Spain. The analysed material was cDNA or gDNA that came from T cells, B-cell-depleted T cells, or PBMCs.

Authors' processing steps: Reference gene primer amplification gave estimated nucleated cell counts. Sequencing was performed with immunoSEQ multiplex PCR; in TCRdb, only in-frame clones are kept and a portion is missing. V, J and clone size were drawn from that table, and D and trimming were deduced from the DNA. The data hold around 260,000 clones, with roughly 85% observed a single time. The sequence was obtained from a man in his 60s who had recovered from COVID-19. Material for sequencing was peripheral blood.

The CDR3 is CASSFDRADTEAFF. The CDR3 DNA sequence: TGCGCCAGCAGCTTCGACAGGGCGGACACTGAAGCTTTCTTT. The chain carries TRBV5-1 and TRBJ1-1, with 7 bases aligning to TRBD1. This CDR3 is 14 amino acids long. The V and J ends lost 2 bases and 3 bases, in that order; junction bases with no gene match: 4. Germline CDR1 and CDR2: SGHRS and YFSETQ.